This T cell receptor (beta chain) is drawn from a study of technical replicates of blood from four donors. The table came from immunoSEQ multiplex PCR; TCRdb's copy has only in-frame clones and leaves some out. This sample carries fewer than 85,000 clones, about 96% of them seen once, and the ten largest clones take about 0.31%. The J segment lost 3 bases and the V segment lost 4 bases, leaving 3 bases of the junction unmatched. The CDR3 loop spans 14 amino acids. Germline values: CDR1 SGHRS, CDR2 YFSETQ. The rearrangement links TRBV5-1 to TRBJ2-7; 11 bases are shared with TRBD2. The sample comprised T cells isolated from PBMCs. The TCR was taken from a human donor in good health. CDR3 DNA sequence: TGCGCCAGCAGCACGGGGACTAGCGGCTACGAGCAGTACTTC. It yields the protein CASSTGTSGYEQYF.